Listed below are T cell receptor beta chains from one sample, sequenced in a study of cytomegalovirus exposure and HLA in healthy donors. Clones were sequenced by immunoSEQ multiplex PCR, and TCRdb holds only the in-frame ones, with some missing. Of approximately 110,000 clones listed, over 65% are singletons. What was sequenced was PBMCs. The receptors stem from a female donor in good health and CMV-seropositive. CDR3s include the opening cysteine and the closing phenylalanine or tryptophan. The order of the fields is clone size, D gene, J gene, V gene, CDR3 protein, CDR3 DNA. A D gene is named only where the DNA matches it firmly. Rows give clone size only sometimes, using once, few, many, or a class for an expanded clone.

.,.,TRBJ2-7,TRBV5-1,CASSLEGASYEQYF,TGCGCCAGCAGCTTGGAGGGAGCTTCCTACGAGCAGTACTTC
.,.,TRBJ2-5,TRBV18,CASSPRGSGETQYF,TGTGCCAGCTCACCACGAGGATCGGGAGAGACCCAGTACTTC
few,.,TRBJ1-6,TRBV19,CASSPGTRVYNSPLHF,TGTGCCAGTAGTCCCGGGACACGGGTCTATAATTCACCCCTCCACTTT
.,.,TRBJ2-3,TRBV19,CASRDYSDTQYF,TGTGCCAGTAGGGACTATTCAGATACGCAGTATTTT
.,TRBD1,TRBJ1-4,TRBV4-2,CASSQEKGQGYGEKLFF,TGTGCCAGCAGCCAAGAAAAAGGACAGGGATATGGAGAAAAACTGTTTTTT
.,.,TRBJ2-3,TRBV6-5,CASSYEGKGTDTQYF,TGTGCCAGCAGTTACGAGGGAAAAGGGACAGATACGCAGTATTTT
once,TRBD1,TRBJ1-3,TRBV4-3,CASSHTTGVGNTIYF,TGCGCCAGCAGCCACACTACAGGGGTAGGAAACACCATATATTTT
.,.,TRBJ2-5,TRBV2,CASNRGRGWTQYF,TGTGCCAGCAATAGGGGGCGGGGATGGACCCAGTACTTC
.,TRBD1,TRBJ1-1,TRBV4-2,CASTTGTGQNTEAFF,TGTGCCAGCACCACCGGGACAGGCCAAAACACTGAAGCTTTCTTT
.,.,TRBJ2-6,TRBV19,CASMGSFSSGANVLTF,TGTGCCAGTATGGGCTCCTTCTCCTCTGGGGCCAACGTCCTGACTTTC
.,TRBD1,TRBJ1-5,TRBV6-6,CASSQRDRGSNQPQHF,TGTGCCAGCAGTCAGAGGGACAGGGGAAGCAATCAGCCCCAGCATTTT
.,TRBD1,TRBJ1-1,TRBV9,CASSATQGQHSNTEAFF,TGTGCCAGCAGCGCTACCCAGGGACAGCACTCGAACACTGAAGCTTTCTTT
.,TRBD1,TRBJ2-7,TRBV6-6,CASSPGGFEQYF,TGTGCCAGCAGTCCAGGGGGCTTTGAGCAGTACTTC
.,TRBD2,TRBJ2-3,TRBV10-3,CAISESSRGGGSTDTQYF,TGTGCCATCAGTGAGTCTTCCCGCGGGGGGGGCAGCACAGATACGCAGTATTTT
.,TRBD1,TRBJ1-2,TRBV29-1,CSATDRARNYGYTF,TGCAGCGCAACAGACAGGGCTCGAAACTATGGCTACACCTTC
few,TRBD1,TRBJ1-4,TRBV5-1,CASSLGTGNEKLFF,TGCGCCAGCAGCTTGGGGACAGGGAATGAAAAACTGTTTTTT
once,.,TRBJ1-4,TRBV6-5,CASSYRGAPNEKLFF,TGTGCCAGCAGTTACCGGGGGGCCCCTAATGAAAAACTGTTTTTT
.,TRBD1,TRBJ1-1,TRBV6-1,CASRVPGGTEAFF,TGTGCCAGCAGAGTCCCAGGGGGCACCGAAGCTTTCTTT
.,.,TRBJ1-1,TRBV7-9,CASSLGPQGSTEAFF,TGTGCCAGCAGCTTAGGACCCCAGGGCTCCACTGAAGCTTTCTTT